This entry lists 2 T cell receptor beta chains sequenced from one sample in a study of shared clonotypes between healthy human individuals. The naive CD8 fraction comprised CD45RO-negative cells positively selected for CCR7 and excluded terminally differentiated effector memory CD45RA+ cells. Assay: immunoSEQ multiplex PCR; the TCRdb copy retains only in-frame clones and omits some. The sample has 560,000 or so clones, roughly 96% seen once. The sequencing input was naive CD8+ T cells sorted from blood. The receptors were sampled from a woman between 25 and 40 years old in good health.

This chain connects TRBV9 to TRBJ1-1; 8 nucleotides align to TRBD1. The V gene end was trimmed by 3 bases and the J gene end by 3 bases; junction bases not matched to a gene: 4. CDR3 length equals 14 residues. Per germline, CDR1 SGDLS and CDR2 YYNGEE. This chain's CDR3 is CASSETGAHTEAFF. The CDR3 DNA reads as TGTGCCAGCAGCGAGACAGGGGCGCACACTGAAGCTTTCTTT.

There are a few counts of this clone. This chain uses TRBV4-1 with TRBJ2-7, with 9 nucleotides matching TRBD2. Losses at the gene ends were 1 base for V and 7 bases for J; bases not matched to a gene: 8. The CDR3 length is 15 residues. Germline V gene lookup returns CDR1 MGHRA and CDR2 YSYEKL. CDR3: CASSQGVLAGKEQYF. In DNA form, the CDR3 reads TGCGCCAGCAGCCAAGGAGTCCTAGCGGGAAAAGAGCAGTACTTC.